The present T cell receptor beta chain was sequenced within a study of CD8+ T cells in alopecia areata. Turning to the study itself: Dosing spanned 6 to 18 months on tofacitinib, then 6 months off drug.

CDR1 and CDR2 (germline): SGHRS, YFSETQ. The length of the CDR3 is 14 residues. V shed 0 bases and J shed 4 bases, with 10 bases lying between them. Treatment here: oral pan-JAK inhibitor, 5-10 mg twice daily. Findings of the study overall: Scalp clonality, together with expanded CD8+ clones among the top 100, fell significantly with tofacitinib. Scalp lesions, especially in alopecia totalis/universalis, had higher clonality than normal scalp.

Comment on this clone: Its antigen remains unknown.

Once RNA had been extracted, it was reverse transcribed into cDNA to act as the sequencing template. The data were produced by immunoSEQ multiplex PCR, yet TCRdb's version contains in-frame clones alone and is incomplete. The sample contains fewer than 200,000 clones, about three fifths of which appear only once. The TCR comes from a human donor with alopecia areata. The chain links TRBV5-1 to TRBJ2-5; the D gene is possibly TRBD2 (5 bases). This specimen consisted of CD4+ T cells sorted from blood, obtained at week 56, from a patient treated with tofacitinib. This chain's CDR3 is CASSLGRTGETQYF. The CDR3 nucleotides are TGCGCCAGCAGCTTGGGTAGGACTGGAGAGACCCAGTACTTC.